This T cell receptor beta chain was documented in a study of early T cells in non-severe SARS-CoV-2 infection. Study summary: Sequencing of bulk RNA from unsorted whole blood was done, without chain pairing. Points from the study as a whole: Private and CD4 specificities were missed by VDJdb matching, skewed to anti-spike CD8.

Attachment of unique molecular identifiers was made to individual cDNA molecules. TCRdb reanalysed the 5' RACE reads using MiXCR and keeps one entry per CDR3 protein. The data contain over 30,000 distinct CDR3 sequences, approximately 4.6% of them seen just once; the ten biggest clones take up just under 8%. This clonotype came up many times. The antigen is not known. Sequencing used whole blood. The clonotype comes from an adult who was a healthcare worker with PCR-confirmed SARS-CoV-2 infection or an uninfected control (not recorded which).

The chain's CDR3 is CASSQLGTGSDEQYF. In DNA form, the CDR3 reads TGTGCCAGCAGCCAGCTCGGGACAGGGAGCGACGAGCAGTACTTC. V usage is TRBV14 and J usage is TRBJ2-7; 9 bases fit TRBD1. The J segment lost 5 bases and the V segment lost 3 bases, leaving 8 bases of the junction unmatched. The length of the CDR3 is 15 residues. The germline V gene encodes CDR1 SGHDN and CDR2 FVKESK. Complete variable domain (other parts from reference TRBV14 and TRBJ2-7): EAGVTQFPSHSVIEKGQTVTLRCDPISGHDNLYWYRRVMGKEIKFLLHFVKESKQDESGMPNNRFLAERTGGTYSTLKVQPAELEDSGVYFCASSQLGTGSDEQYFGPGTRLTVT.